This entry lists 14 T cell receptor beta chains sequenced from one sample in a study of blood T cell repertoires in COVID-19 (TCRdb year 2020). The library relied on the immunoSEQ multiplex PCR assay. Entries here come from immuneACCESS through TCRdb and include only in-frame sequences with V and J called. Some clones fail to appear in such tables; in the studies checked, an unresolved V gene covers under half of the shortfall, and the cause of the remainder is unknown. This sample lists about 130,000 clones; more than 80% were detected once. Together, the top ten hold around 4% of the sample. Material for sequencing was peripheral blood. These receptors were taken from a human donor in a cohort sampled during active COVID-19.

The chain links TRBV6-5 to TRBJ2-7; a possible D gene is TRBD1 (6 bases). In germline, CDR1 is MNHEY, CDR2 SVGAGI. The CDR3 sequence is 12 residues long. Trimming took off 6 bases at V and 2 bases at J, with 8 bases between the two ends. CDR3 loop: CASSGDTYEQYV. The DNA for the CDR3 is TGTGCCAGCAGCGGGGACACCTACGAGCAGTACGTC.

V and J are TRBV10-3 and TRBJ2-3, with D perhaps TRBD2 (7 bases). The V end lost 2 bases, the J end lost 3 bases, and 12 bases lay between the germline ends. CDR3 length: 15 amino acids. Germline CDR1 ENHRY, CDR2 SYGVKD. The DNA of the CDR3 is TGTGCCATCAGTGAGACGGGGGGCGGGACAGATACGCAGTATTTT. Translation: CAISETGGGTDTQYF.

This rearrangement joins TRBV5-4 to TRBJ2-3; 8 positions agree with TRBD2. J was trimmed by 2 bases and V by 3 bases; bases with no gene match: 5. Germline CDR1 is SGHNT and CDR2 is YYREEE (reference sequence). The length of the CDR3 is 15 residues. The DNA for the CDR3 is TGTGCCAGCAGCTGGGGGACTAGTAACACAGATACGCAGTATTTT. It is translated as CASSWGTSNTDTQYF. Combining the CDR3 with reference TRBV5-4 and TRBJ2-3 gives the whole variable domain ETGVTQSPTHLIKTRGQQVTLRCSSQSGHNTVSWYQQALGQGPQFIFQYYREEENGRGNFPPRFSGLQFPNYSSELNVNALELDDSALYLCASSWGTSNTDTQYFGPGTRLTVL.

This chain connects TRBV30 to TRBJ1-1, with D perhaps TRBD1 (6 bases). Trimming shortened V by 5 bases and J by 0 bases, and 22 bases separated the two germline ends. Germline loops: CDR1 GTSNPN, CDR2 SVGIG (reference sequence). This CDR3 comprises 17 residues. Written as DNA, the CDR3 is TGTGCCTGGGACCTATGGGGGGGCAAGACGCTGAACACTGAAGCTTTCTTT. It codes for CAWDLWGGKTLNTEAFF.

This chain links TRBV7-2 with TRBJ2-1; 7 positions match TRBD2. Germline CDR1 and CDR2: SGHTA and FQGNSA. The CDR3 covers 11 residues. J was trimmed by 15 bases and V by 1 base; bases with no gene match: 3. The CDR3 loop is CASSLGRGWFF. In DNA form, the CDR3 reads TGTGCCAGCAGCTTAGGGCGGGGGTGGTTCTTC.

The rearrangement links TRBV19 to TRBJ1-5, with D possibly TRBD1 on 5 matching bases. Between the trimmed V and J ends, which lost 7 bases and 7 bases, there was a span of 17 bases. CDR3 length: 14 amino acids. Germline V lookup: CDR1 LNHDA, CDR2 SQIVND (reference sequence). This CDR3 reads CASKIWRGEQPQHF. Written as DNA, the CDR3 is TGTGCCAGTAAAATTTGGAGGGGCGAGCAGCCCCAGCATTTT.

A single count supports this clone. The V gene is TRBV19, the J gene TRBJ2-6; tentative D call: TRBD1 (6 bases). CDR1 and CDR2 (germline): LNHDA, SQIVND (reference sequence). There are 17 residues in the CDR3. V shed 6 bases and J shed 0 bases, with 15 bases lying between them. CDR3 DNA sequence: TGTGCCAGTAGCTGGGGACACTCGATCTCTGGGGCCAACGTCCTGACTTTC. Translating it yields CASSWGHSISGANVLTF.

This sequence joins TRBV27 and TRBJ1-1, with TRBD1 as a possible D gene (6 bases). The V and J ends lost 5 bases and 1 base respectively, with 14 bases between them. Germline CDR1 MNHEY, CDR2 SMNVEV (reference sequence). CDR3 length equals 15 residues. CDR3 DNA: TGTGCCAGCAGTATGAGGGGGGGTACGAACACTGAAGCTTTCTTT. Its translation: CASSMRGGTNTEAFF.

This sequence joins TRBV5-4 and TRBJ1-2; D remains ambiguous. This CDR3 is built from 12 residues. The germline V gene encodes CDR1 SGHNT and CDR2 YYREEE (reference sequence). Between the trimmed V and J ends, which lost 4 bases and 8 bases, there was a span of 12 bases. The CDR3 sequence is CASSGLTPGYTF. The CDR3 coding sequence is TGTGCCAGCAGCGGACTCACACCGGGCTACACCTTC.

The chain carries TRBV2 and TRBJ1-4; 7 nucleotides align to TRBD1. This CDR3 is 14 amino acids long. The V gene end was trimmed by 6 bases and the J gene end by 4 bases; junction bases not matched to a gene: 5. Germline CDR1 reads SNHLY; CDR2 reads FYNNEI. The CDR3 here is CASRETGINEKLFF. The DNA for the CDR3 is TGTGCCAGCAGGGAGACAGGGATTAATGAAAAACTGTTTTTT.

This clone came up once. For the CDR3, the DNA is TGTGCCTGGAGTGCCACTAGCGGGAGAGCAGATACGCAGTATTTT. It encodes CAWSATSGRADTQYF. The genes are TRBV30 and TRBJ2-3, with 11 positions matching TRBD2. The junction had 4 bases not matched to a gene; V was cut back by 1 base and J by 4 bases. Germline CDR1 and CDR2: GTSNPN and SVGIG (reference sequence). There are 15 residues in the CDR3.

The V gene is TRBV7-9, the J gene TRBJ2-5; 11 bases fit TRBD2. Germline CDR1 and CDR2: SEHNR and FQNEAQ (reference sequence). V was pared by 3 bases and J by 5 bases, with 5 bases of the junction left unmatched. This CDR3 region has 15 residues. The CDR3 region is CASSLVAGGGETQYF. As DNA, the CDR3 is TGTGCCAGCAGCTTGGTAGCGGGAGGGGGCGAGACCCAGTACTTC. The full variable domain, in which reference TRBV7-9 and TRBJ2-5 provide the parts outside the CDR3, is DTGVSQNPRHKITKRGQNVTFRCDPISEHNRLYWYRQTLGQGPEFLTYFQNEAQLEKSRLLSDRFSAERPKGSFSTLEIQRTEQGDSAMYLCASSLVAGGGETQYFGPGTRLLVL.

The V gene is TRBV12-5, the J gene TRBJ1-5; D is unclear. Germline loops: CDR1 LGHNT, CDR2 FRNRAP. Trimming shortened V by 4 bases and J by 5 bases, and 12 bases separated the two germline ends. There are 14 residues in the CDR3. CDR3 residues: CASGSGYSDQPQHF. CDR3 coding DNA: TGTGCTAGTGGTTCGGGGTATTCGGATCAGCCCCAGCATTTT.

CDR3 sequence: CATSSEGVAYGYTF. CDR3 coding DNA: TGTGCCACCAGCAGCGAGGGGGTTGCCTATGGCTACACCTTC. J is TRBJ1-2 and V is TRBV15, with a tentative D call TRBD1 (6 bases). From germline, CDR1 is LNHNV and CDR2 YYDKDF (reference sequence). V lost 3 bases to trimming and J lost 4 bases, with 12 bases between them. The CDR3 is made up of 14 amino acids.